This TCR beta chain originates from a study of response to subunit inactivated influenza vaccine. Overall study results and limits: With each seasonal influenza vaccination, the authors suggested, few new T cells are recruited.

TCRdb analysed the RT-PCR reads with MiXCR anew, one entry per CDR3 protein. Altogether 450,000 to 600,000 distinct CDR3 sequences are present, approximately 7.2% being singletons, with the ten largest covering about an eighth. This CDR3 is 12 amino acids long. Germline V lookup: CDR1 ENHRY, CDR2 SYGVKD. Trimming took off 2 bases at V and 8 bases at J, with 7 bases between the two ends. Ten or more counts support this clonotype. The target antigen is unknown. This TCR derives from a man aged 50 to 69 who received an inactivated influenza vaccine. This material consisted of PBMCs from blood, taken about 23 months after vaccination. The chain couples TRBV10-3 to TRBJ2-1, with a weak D call TRBD2 (5 bases). In nucleotides, the CDR3 is TGTGCCATCAGTGAGATCGGGGATGAGCAGTTCTTC. The encoded protein is CAISEIGDEQFF.